This T cell receptor (beta chain) was obtained from a study of cytomegalovirus exposure and HLA in healthy donors. This CDR3 is 14 amino acids long. Trimming at V came to 3 bases and at J to 2 bases, leaving 3 bases not matched to a gene. Germline CDR1 MNHEY, CDR2 SMNVEV (reference sequence). The PCR employed 60 Vbeta primers together with 13 Jbeta primers. Data came from immunoSEQ multiplex PCR; TCRdb stores just in-frame clones and leaves some out. This table has approximately 150,000 clones, around nine tenths appearing once. This TCR came from a woman aged 25 to 39 in good health and CMV-seronegative. The rearrangement joins TRBV27 to TRBJ2-7; 8 bases agree with TRBD2. Sequenced material: PBMCs. The chain's CDR3 is CASSFREGAYEQYF. The CDR3 bases are TGTGCCAGCAGTTTTCGGGAGGGGGCCTACGAGCAGTACTTC.